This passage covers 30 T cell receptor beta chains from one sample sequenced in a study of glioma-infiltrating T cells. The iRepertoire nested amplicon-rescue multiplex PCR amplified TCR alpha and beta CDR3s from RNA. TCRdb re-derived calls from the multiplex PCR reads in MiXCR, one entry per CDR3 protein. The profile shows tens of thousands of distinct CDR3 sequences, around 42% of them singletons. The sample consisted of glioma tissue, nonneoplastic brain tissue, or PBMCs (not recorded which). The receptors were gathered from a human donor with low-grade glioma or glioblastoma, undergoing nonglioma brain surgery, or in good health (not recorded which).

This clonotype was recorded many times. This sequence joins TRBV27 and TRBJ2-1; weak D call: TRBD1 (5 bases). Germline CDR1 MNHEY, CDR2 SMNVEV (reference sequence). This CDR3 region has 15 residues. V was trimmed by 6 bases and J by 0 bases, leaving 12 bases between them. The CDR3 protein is CASSPRTPSYNEQFF. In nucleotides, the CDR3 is TGTGCCAGCAGCCCCAGGACACCCTCCTACAATGAGCAGTTCTTC.

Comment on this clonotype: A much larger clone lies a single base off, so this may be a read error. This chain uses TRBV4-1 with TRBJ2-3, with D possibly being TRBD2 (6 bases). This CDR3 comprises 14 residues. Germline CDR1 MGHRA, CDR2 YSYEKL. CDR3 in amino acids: CAGSQEGGYNEQYF. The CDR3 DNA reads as TGCGCCGGCAGCCAAGAGGGAGGATACAATGAGCAGTATTTT.

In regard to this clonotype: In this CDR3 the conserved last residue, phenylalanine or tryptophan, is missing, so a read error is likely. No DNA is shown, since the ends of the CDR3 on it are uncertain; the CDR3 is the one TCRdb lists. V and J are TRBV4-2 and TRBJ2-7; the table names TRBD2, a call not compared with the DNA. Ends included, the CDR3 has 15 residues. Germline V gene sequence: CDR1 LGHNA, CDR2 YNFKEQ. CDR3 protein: CASSRTSDSSYEQYL.

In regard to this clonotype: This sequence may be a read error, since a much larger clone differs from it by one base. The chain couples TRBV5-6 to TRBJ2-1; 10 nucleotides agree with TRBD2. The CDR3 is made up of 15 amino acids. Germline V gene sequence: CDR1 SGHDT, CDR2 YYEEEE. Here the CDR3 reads CASSLSSSGSNEPFF. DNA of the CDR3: TGTGCCAGCAGCTTGTCATCTAGCGGGAGTAATGAGCCGTTCTTC.

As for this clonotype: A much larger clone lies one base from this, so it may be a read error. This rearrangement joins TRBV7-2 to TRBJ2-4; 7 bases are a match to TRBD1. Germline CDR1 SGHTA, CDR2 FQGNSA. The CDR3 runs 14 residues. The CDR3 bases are TGTGCCGGCAGCTCGACAGGGTACAAAAACATTCAGTACTTC. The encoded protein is CAGSSTGYKNIQYF.

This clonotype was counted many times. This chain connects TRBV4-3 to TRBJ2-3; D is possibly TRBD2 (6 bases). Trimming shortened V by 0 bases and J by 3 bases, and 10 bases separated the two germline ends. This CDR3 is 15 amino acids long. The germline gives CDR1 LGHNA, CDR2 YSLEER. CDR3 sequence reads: CASSQDRSGTDTQYF. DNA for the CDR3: TGCGCCAGCAGCCAAGATAGGAGCGGGACAGATACGCAGTATTTT.

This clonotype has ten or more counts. CDR3 amino acids: CASRDWTGGEQYF. CDR3 in DNA: TGTGCCAGCAGGGATTGGACAGGGGGGGAGCAGTACTTC. J is TRBJ2-7 and V is TRBV6-1, with 10 nucleotides matching TRBD1. Germline assignment: CDR1 MNHNS and CDR2 SASEGT. V shed 6 bases and J 7 bases; nucleotides not matched to a gene: 6. The CDR3 runs to 13 residues.

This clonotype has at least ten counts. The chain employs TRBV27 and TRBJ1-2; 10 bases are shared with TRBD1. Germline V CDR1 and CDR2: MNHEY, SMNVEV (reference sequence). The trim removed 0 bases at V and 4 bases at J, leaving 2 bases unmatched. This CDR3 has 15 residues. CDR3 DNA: TGTGCCAGCAGTTTATCGAGGACAGGGGGCTATGGCTACACCTTC. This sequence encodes CASSLSRTGGYGYTF.

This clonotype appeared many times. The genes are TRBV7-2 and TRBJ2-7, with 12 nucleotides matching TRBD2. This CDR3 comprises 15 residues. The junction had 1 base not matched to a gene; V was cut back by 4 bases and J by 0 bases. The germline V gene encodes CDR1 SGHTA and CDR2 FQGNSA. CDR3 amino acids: CASSWTSGNSYEQYF. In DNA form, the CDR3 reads TGTGCCAGCAGCTGGACTAGCGGGAACTCCTACGAGCAGTACTTC.

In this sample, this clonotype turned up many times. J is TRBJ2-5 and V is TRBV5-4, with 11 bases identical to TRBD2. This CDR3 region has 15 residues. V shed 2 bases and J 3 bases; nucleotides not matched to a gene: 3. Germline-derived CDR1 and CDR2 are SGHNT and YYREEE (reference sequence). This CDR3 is CASSFLAGGEETQYF. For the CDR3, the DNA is TGTGCCAGCAGCTTTTTAGCGGGAGGGGAAGAGACCCAGTACTTC.

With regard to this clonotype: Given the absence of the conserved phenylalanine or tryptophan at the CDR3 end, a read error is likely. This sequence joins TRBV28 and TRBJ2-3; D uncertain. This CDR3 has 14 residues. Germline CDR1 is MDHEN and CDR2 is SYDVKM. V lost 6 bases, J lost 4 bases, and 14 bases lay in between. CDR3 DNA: TGTGCCAGCAGCGTAAGGGTGTTCGCAGATACGCAGTATCTT. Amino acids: CASSVRVFADTQYL.

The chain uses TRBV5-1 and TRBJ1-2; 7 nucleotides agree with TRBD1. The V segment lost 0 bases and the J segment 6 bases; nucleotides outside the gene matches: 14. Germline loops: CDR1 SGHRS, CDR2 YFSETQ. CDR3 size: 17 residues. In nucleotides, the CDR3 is TGCGCCAGCAGCTTGGAGGACAGGTTAGGCGGTATCGATGGCTACACCTTC. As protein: CASSLEDRLGGIDGYTF.

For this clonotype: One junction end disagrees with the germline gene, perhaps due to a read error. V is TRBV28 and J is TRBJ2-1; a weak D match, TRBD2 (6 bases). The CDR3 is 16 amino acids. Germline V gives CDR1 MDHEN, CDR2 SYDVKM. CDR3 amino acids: CASSLSGGVTYNEQLF. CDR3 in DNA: TGCGCCAGCAGTTTGTCAGGCGGGGTAACCTACAATGAGCAGCTCTTC.

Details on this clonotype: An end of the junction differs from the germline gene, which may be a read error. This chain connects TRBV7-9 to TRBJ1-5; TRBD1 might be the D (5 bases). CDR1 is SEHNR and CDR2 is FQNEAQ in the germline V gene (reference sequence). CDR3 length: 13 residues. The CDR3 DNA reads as TGTGCCAGCGGCTTAGGACAAAAACAGCCCCAGCATTTT. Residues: CASGLGQKQPQHF.

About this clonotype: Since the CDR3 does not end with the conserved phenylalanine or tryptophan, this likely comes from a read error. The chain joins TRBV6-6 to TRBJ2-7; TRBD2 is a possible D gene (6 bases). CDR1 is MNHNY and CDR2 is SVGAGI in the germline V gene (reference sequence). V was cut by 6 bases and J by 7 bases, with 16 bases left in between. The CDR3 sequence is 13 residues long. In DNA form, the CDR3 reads TGTGCCAGCAGGTCGGAGGGTCTGGGAGAGCAGTACTCC. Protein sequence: CASRSEGLGEQYS.

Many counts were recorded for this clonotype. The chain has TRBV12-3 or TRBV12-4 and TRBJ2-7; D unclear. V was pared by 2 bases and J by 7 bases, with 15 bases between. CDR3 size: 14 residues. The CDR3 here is CASSLQLDGREQYF. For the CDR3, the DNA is TGTGCCAGCAGTTTACAACTGGACGGTAGGGAGCAGTACTTC.

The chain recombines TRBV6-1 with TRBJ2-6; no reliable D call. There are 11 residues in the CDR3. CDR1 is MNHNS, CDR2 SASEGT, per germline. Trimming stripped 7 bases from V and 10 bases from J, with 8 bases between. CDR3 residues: CASTPVNVLTF. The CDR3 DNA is TGTGCCAGCACCCCCGTAAACGTCCTGACTTTC.

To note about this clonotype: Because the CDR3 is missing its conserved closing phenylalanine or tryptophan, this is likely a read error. The CDR3 sequence is CSVATGPETQYL. The CDR3 region has the DNA TGCAGCGTAGCGACAGGGCCCGAGACCCAGTACCTC. The chain is built from TRBV29-1 and TRBJ2-5; TRBD1 matches 7 bases. Germline V lookup: CDR1 SQVTM, CDR2 ANQGSEA. There are 12 residues in the CDR3. The V and J ends lost 6 bases and 5 bases, in that order; junction bases with no gene match: 6.

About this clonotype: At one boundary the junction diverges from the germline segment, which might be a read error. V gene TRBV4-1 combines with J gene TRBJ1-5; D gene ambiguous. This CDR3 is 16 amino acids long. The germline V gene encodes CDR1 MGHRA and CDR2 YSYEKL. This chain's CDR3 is CASSQNGGRSNKPQHF. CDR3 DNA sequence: TGCGCCAGCAGCCAAAATGGCGGGCGAAGCAATAAGCCCCAGCATTTT.

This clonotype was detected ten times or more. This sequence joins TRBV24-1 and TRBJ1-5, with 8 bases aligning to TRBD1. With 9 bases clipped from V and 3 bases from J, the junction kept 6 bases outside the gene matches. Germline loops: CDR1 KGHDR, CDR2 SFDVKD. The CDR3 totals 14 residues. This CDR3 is CATPLDRDNQPQHF. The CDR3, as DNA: TGTGCCACCCCACTGGACAGGGACAATCAGCCCCAGCATTTT.

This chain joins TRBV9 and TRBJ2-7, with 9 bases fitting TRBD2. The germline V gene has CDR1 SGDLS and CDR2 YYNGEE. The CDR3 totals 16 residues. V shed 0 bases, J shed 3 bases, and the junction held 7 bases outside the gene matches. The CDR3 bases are TGTGCCAGCAGCGTAGAGGCTAGCGGGATGTTCTACGAGCAGTACTTC. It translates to CASSVEASGMFYEQYF.

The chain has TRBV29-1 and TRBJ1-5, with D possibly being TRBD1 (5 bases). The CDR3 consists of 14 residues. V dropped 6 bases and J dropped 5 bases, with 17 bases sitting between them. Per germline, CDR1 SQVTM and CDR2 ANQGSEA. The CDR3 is CSVGWGRGDQPQHF. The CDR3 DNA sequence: TGCAGCGTGGGATGGGGGAGAGGCGATCAGCCCCAGCATTTT.

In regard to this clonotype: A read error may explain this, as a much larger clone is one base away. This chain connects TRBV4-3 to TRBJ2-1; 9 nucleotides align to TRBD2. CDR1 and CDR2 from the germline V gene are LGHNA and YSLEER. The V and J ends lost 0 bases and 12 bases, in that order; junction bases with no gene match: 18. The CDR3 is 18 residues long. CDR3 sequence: CASSQESKRASGNRVQFF. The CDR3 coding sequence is TGCGCCAGCAGCCAAGAAAGTAAAAGGGCTAGCGGGAACCGGGTGCAGTTCTTC.

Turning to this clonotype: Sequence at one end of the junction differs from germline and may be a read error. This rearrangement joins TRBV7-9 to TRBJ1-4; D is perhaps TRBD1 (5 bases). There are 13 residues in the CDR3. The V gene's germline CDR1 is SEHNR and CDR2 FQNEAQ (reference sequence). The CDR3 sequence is CAGRRGLNDKLFF. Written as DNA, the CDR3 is TGTGCCGGTAGACGGGGGTTAAATGATAAACTGTTTTTT.

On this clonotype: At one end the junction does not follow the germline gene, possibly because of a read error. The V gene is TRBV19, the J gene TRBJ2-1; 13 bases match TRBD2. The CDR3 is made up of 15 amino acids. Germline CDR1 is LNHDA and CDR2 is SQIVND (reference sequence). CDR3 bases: TGTTCCAGTAGCCCGACTAGCGGGAGGAATAATGAGCAGTTCTTC. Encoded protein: CSSSPTSGRNNEQFF.

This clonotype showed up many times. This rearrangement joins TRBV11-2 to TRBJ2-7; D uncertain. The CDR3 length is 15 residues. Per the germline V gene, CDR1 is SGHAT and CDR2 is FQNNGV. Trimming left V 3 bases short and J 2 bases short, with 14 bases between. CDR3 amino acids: CASSFRSATAYEQYF. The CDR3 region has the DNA TGTGCCAGCAGCTTTCGGTCAGCCACAGCCTACGAGCAGTACTTC.

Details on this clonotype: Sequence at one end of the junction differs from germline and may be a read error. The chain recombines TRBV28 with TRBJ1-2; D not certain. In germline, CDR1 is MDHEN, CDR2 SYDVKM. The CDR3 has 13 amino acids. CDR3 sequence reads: CAISETRSYVYTF. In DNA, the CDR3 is TGTGCCATCTCCGAGACACGATCCTATGTCTACACCTTC.

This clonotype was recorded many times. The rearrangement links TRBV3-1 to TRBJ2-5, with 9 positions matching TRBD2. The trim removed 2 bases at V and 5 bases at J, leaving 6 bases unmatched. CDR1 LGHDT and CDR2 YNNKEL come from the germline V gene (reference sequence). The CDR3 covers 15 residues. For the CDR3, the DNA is TGTGCCAGCAGCCAATTCCAGCGGGGGGAGGAGACCCAGTACTTC. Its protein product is CASSQFQRGEETQYF.

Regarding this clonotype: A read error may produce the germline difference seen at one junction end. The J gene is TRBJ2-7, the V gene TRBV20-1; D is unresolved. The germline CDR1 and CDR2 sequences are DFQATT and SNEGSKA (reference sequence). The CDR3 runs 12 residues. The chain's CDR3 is CSALVGLSEQYF. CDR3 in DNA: TGCAGTGCGCTGGTTGGCCTGAGCGAGCAGTACTTT.

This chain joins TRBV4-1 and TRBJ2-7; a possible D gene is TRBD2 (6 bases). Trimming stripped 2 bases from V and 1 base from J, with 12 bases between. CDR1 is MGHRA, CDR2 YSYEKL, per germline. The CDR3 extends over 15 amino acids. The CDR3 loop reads CASSQMTGGSYEQYF. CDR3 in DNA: TGCGCCAGCAGCCAAATGACCGGGGGATCCTACGAGCAGTACTTC.